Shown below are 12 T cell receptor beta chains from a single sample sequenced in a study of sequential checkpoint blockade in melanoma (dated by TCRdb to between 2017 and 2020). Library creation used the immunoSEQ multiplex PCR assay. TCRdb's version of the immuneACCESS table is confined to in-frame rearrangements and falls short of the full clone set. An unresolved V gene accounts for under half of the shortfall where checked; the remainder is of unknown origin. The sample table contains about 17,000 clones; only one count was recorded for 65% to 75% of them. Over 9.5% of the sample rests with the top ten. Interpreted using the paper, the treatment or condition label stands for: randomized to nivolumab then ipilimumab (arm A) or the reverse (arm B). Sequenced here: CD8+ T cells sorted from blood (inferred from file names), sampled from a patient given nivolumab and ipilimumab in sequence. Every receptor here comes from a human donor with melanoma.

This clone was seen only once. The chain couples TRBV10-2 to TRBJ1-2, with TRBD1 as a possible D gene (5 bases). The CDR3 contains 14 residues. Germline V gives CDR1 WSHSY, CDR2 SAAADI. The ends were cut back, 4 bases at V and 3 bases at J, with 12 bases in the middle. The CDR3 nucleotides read TGCGCCAGCAGTGCCGGGGGGATGGACTATGGCTACACCTTC. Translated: CASSAGGMDYGYTF.

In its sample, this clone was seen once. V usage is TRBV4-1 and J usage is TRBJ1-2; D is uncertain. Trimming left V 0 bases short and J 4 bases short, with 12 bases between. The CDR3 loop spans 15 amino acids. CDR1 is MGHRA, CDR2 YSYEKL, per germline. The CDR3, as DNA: TGCGCCAGCAGCCAAGATTTCCACCGACTCTATGGCTACACCTTC. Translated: CASSQDFHRLYGYTF.

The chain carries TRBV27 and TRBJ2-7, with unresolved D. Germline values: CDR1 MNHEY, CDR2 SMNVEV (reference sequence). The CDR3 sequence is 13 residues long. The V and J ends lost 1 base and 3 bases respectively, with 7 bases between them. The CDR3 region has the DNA TGTGCCAGCAGTTTATGGCCAGGCTACGAGCAGTACTTC. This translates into CASSLWPGYEQYF.

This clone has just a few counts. CDR3 in amino acids: CASSITGQGFYEQYF. The CDR3, as DNA: TGTGCCAGCAGCATCACGGGACAGGGGTTCTACGAGCAGTACTTC. The chain has TRBV13 and TRBJ2-7; 10 nucleotides match TRBD1. The V gene's germline CDR1 is PRHDT and CDR2 FYEKMQ (reference sequence). Losses at the gene ends were 5 bases for V and 3 bases for J; bases not matched to a gene: 7. This CDR3 has 15 amino acids. Full variable domain (rest looked up from reference TRBV13 and TRBJ2-7): AAGVIQSPRHLIKEKRETATLKCYPIPRHDTVYWYQQGPGQDPQFLISFYEKMQSDKGSIPDRFSAQQFSDYHSELNMSSLELGDSALYFCASSITGQGFYEQYFGPGTRLTVT.

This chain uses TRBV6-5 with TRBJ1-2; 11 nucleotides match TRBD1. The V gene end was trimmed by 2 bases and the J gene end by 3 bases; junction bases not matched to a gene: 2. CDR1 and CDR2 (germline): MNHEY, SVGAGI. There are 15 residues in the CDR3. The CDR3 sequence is CASSYPGQGDYGYTF. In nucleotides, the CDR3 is TGTGCCAGCAGTTACCCGGGACAGGGGGACTATGGCTACACCTTC.

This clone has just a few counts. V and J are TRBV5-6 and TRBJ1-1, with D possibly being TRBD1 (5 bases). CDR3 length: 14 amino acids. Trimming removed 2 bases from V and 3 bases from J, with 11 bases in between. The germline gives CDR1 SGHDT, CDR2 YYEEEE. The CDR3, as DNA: TGTGCCAGCAGCTTCGGGGAGGGGTACACTGAAGCTTTCTTT. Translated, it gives CASSFGEGYTEAFF.

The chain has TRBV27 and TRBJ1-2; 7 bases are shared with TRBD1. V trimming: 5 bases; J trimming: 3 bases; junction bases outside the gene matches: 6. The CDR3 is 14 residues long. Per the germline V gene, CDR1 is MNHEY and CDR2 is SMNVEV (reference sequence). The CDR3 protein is CASSPSTGHYGYTF. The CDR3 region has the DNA TGTGCCAGCAGTCCCTCGACAGGGCACTATGGCTACACCTTC.

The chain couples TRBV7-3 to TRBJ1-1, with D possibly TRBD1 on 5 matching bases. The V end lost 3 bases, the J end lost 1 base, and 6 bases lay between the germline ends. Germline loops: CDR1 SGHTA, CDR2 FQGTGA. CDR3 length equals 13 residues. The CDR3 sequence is CASSLTENTEAFF. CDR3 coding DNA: TGTGCCAGCAGCTTGACAGAGAACACTGAAGCTTTCTTT.

CDR3 residues: CASSRGWAVRETQYF. The CDR3 bases are TGTGCCAGCAGTCGGGGATGGGCGGTAAGGGAGACCCAGTACTTC. The chain links TRBV7-6 to TRBJ2-5, with a weak D call TRBD2 (5 bases). The CDR3 loop spans 15 amino acids. Between the trimmed V and J ends, which lost 6 bases and 5 bases, there was a span of 19 bases. CDR1 is SGHVS, CDR2 FNYEAQ, per germline.

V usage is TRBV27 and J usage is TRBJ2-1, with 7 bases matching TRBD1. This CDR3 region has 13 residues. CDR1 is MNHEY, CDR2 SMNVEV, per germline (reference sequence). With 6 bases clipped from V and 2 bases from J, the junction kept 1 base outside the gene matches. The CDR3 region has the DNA TGTGCCAGCAGAACAGGGGCCTACAATGAGCAGTTCTTC. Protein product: CASRTGAYNEQFF.

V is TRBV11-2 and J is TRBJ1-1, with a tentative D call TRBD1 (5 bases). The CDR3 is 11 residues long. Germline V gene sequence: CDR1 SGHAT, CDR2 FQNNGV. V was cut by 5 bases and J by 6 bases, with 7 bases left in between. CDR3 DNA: TGTGCCAGCAGCCCCAGGGCTGAAGCTTTCTTT. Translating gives CASSPRAEAFF.

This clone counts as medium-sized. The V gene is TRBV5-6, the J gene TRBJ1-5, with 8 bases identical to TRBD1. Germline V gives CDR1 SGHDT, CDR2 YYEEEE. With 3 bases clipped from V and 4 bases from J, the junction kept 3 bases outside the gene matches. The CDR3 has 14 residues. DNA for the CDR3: TGTGCCAGCAGCTCGAACAGGGGGAATCAGCCCCAGCATTTT. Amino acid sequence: CASSSNRGNQPQHF.